Below, 18 T cell receptor beta chains from the same sample are listed, as sequenced in a study of T cells after yellow fever vaccination. TCRdb used MiXCR to reprocess the 5' RACE reads, holding one entry per CDR3 protein. The sample yields about 300,000 distinct CDR3 sequences, around 4.1% seen once. This sample comprised PBMCs, obtained 5 days after the yellow fever booster vaccination. All receptors come from a man between 18 and 35 years old who received the YFV17D yellow fever vaccine.

This clonotype showed up many times. The chain joins TRBV20-1 to TRBJ2-7; 7 bases fit TRBD2. The germline V gene has CDR1 DFQATT and CDR2 SNEGSKA (reference sequence). After removal of 3 bases from V and 2 bases from J, the junction contained 4 bases not matched to a gene. The CDR3 is 13 amino acids. CDR3: CSASRLAAYEQYV. The CDR3 nucleotides read TGCAGTGCTAGTCGGCTAGCGGCCTACGAGCAGTACGTC.

This clonotype was seen only a few times. This rearrangement joins TRBV7-2 to TRBJ2-4, with TRBD1 matching 7 bases. V gave up 5 bases and J gave up 5 bases; unmatched junction bases: 6. The CDR3 has 14 residues. CDR1 is SGHTA and CDR2 is FQGNSA in the germline V gene. CDR3 amino acids: CASSPTGLQNIQYF. The CDR3 bases are TGTGCCAGCAGCCCGACAGGGTTACAAAACATTCAGTACTTC.

The chain employs TRBV7-2 and TRBJ2-5; D is perhaps TRBD2 (7 bases). Germline V gene data show CDR1 as SGHTA and CDR2 as FQGNSA. Trimming took 5 bases from V and 5 from J, leaving 15 bases between them. This CDR3 contains 14 residues. The CDR3 sequence is CASSRGGQGETQYF. CDR3 DNA: TGTGCCAGCAGCAGGGGGGGGCAGGGGGAGACCCAGTACTTC.

The V call is TRBV20-1, the J call TRBJ2-7, with D perhaps TRBD2 (5 bases). Germline V lookup: CDR1 DFQATT, CDR2 SNEGSKA (reference sequence). V was trimmed by 0 bases and J by 3 bases, leaving 15 bases between them. This CDR3 contains 15 residues. CDR3 in DNA: TGCAGTGCTAGAGAATGGCGGGCCCTGAGCTACGAGCAGTACTTC. Its protein is CSAREWRALSYEQYF.

The chain links TRBV30 to TRBJ2-7; D perhaps matches TRBD1 (6 bases). The CDR3 is 14 residues long. Trimming removed 0 bases at V and 7 bases at J, with 16 bases between. Germline V gene sequence: CDR1 GTSNPN, CDR2 SVGIG (reference sequence). This chain's CDR3 is CAWSVGAGVGEQYF. The DNA for the CDR3 is TGTGCCTGGAGTGTAGGCGCAGGGGTGGGAGAGCAGTACTTC.

In its sample, this clonotype was seen many times. The chain joins TRBV4-1 to TRBJ2-7; no reliable D call. Looked up from germline, CDR1 is MGHRA and CDR2 is YSYEKL. V was clipped by 1 base and J by 1 base, with 11 bases between them. The CDR3 has 15 residues. CDR3 in amino acids: CASSQAPTGSYEQYF. The DNA for the CDR3 is TGCGCCAGCAGCCAAGCCCCGACTGGATCCTACGAGCAGTACTTC.

The rearrangement links TRBV5-1 to TRBJ2-7; 9 nucleotides match TRBD2. This CDR3 contains 14 residues. The germline CDR1 and CDR2 sequences are SGHRS and YFSETQ. Losses at the gene ends were 0 bases for V and 6 bases for J; bases not matched to a gene: 4. DNA of the CDR3: TGCGCCAGCAGCTTGGGGCTAGCGGGGAGCGAGCAGTACTTC. Its translation: CASSLGLAGSEQYF.

This clonotype was detected ten times or more. The CDR3 loop reads CASSLGGGTYNEQFF. The CDR3 nucleotides are TGTGCCAGCAGTTTGGGCGGGGGGACCTACAATGAGCAGTTCTTC. V is TRBV12-3 or TRBV12-4 and J is TRBJ2-1, with 8 positions matching TRBD2. The trim removed 3 bases at V and 2 bases at J, leaving 3 bases unmatched. This CDR3 contains 15 residues.

This clonotype has just a few counts. The gene calls are TRBV2 and TRBJ2-2; a possible D gene is TRBD2 (6 bases). This CDR3 spans 14 amino acids. Trimming left V 8 bases short and J 3 bases short, with 13 bases between. From germline, CDR1 is SNHLY and CDR2 FYNNEI. The CDR3 sequence: CASCRDWDTGELFF. CDR3 DNA: TGTGCCAGCTGCAGGGACTGGGACACCGGGGAGCTGTTTTTT.

This clonotype appeared a few times. The J gene is TRBJ2-3, the V gene TRBV27; no definite D call. The germline CDR1 and CDR2 sequences are MNHEY and SMNVEV (reference sequence). Trimming cost V 7 bases and J 6 bases, with 11 bases left between them. CDR3 length: 12 residues. The CDR3 region has the DNA TGTGCCAGCACTACTCGTTCGGATACGCAGTATTTT. Its translation: CASTTRSDTQYF.

There are a few counts of this clonotype. The V call is TRBV7-8, the J call TRBJ2-3; 8 bases align to TRBD1. Germline assignment: CDR1 SGHVS and CDR2 FQNEAQ. V shed 4 bases and J 2 bases; nucleotides not matched to a gene: 5. This CDR3 is 15 amino acids long. The CDR3 is CASSYGTGLTDTQYF. DNA for the CDR3: TGTGCCAGCAGCTACGGGACAGGACTCACAGATACGCAGTATTTT.

This clonotype was seen only a few times. The chain has TRBV7-6 and TRBJ2-3, with D possibly matching TRBD2 (7 bases). Germline CDR1 SGHVS, CDR2 FNYEAQ. V was trimmed by 0 bases and J by 0 bases, leaving 22 bases between them. This CDR3 region has 20 residues. In DNA form, the CDR3 reads TGTGCCAGCAGCTTAGCCTCGAGGGGGGCCCAGCGGGGTAGCACAGATACGCAGTATTTT. Protein sequence: CASSLASRGAQRGSTDTQYF.

The sample holds a few counts of this clonotype. The rearrangement links TRBV5-1 to TRBJ2-5; TRBD2 matches 8 bases. This CDR3 is 15 amino acids long. The V segment lost 2 bases and the J segment 4 bases; nucleotides outside the gene matches: 7. In germline, CDR1 is SGHRS, CDR2 YFSETQ. CDR3 DNA sequence: TGCGCCAGCAGCTTCGGAGCGGGGGACGGAGAGACCCAGTACTTC. Translating it yields CASSFGAGDGETQYF. Filled out from reference TRBV5-1 and TRBJ2-5, the complete variable domain reads KAGVTQTPRYLIKTRGQQVTLSCSPISGHRSVSWYQQTPGQGLQFLFEYFSETQRNKGNFPGRFSGRQFSNSRSEMNVSTLELGDSALYLCASSFGAGDGETQYFGPGTRLLVL.

The table lists this clonotype with many counts. V and J are TRBV7-9 and TRBJ2-1, with 9 nucleotides matching TRBD2. CDR1 is SEHNR, CDR2 FQNEAQ, per germline (reference sequence). There are 16 residues in the CDR3. J was trimmed by 3 bases and V by 2 bases; bases with no gene match: 5. The CDR3 protein is CASSLWLAGFYNEQFF. CDR3 nucleotides: TGTGCCAGCAGCTTATGGCTAGCGGGGTTCTACAATGAGCAGTTCTTC.

The V gene is TRBV30, the J gene TRBJ2-1; 9 nucleotides align to TRBD2. Germline assignment: CDR1 GTSNPN and CDR2 SVGIG (reference sequence). V lost 2 bases and J lost 10; bases outside the gene matches: 12. The CDR3 sequence is 15 residues long. CDR3 region: CAWSFRLVAGVEQFF. The CDR3 DNA reads as TGTGCCTGGAGTTTCCGGTTGGTAGCGGGGGTAGAGCAGTTCTTC.

This clonotype has at least ten counts. The chain joins TRBV27 to TRBJ2-5; D is ambiguous. This CDR3 is built from 16 residues. CDR1 and CDR2 from the germline V gene are MNHEY and SMNVEV (reference sequence). Trimming shortened V by 4 bases and J by 1 base, and 16 bases separated the two germline ends. The CDR3 sequence is CASSSRVVGGQETQYF. The CDR3 DNA reads as TGTGCCAGCAGTTCGCGTGTAGTTGGCGGCCAAGAGACCCAGTACTTC.

This clonotype was detected only a few times. CDR3 sequence (DNA): TGTGCCAGCAGTACCTGGGATAGCAATCAGCCCCAGCATTTT. It is translated as CASSTWDSNQPQHF. V usage is TRBV6-6 and J usage is TRBJ1-5, with D unresolved. The CDR3 sequence is 14 residues long. CDR1 is MNHNY, CDR2 SVGAGI, per germline (reference sequence). V was trimmed by 5 bases and J by 0 bases, leaving 8 bases between them.

This clonotype was counted many times. This chain links TRBV5-1 with TRBJ1-2; 7 bases are shared with TRBD1. The V gene's germline CDR1 is SGHRS and CDR2 YFSETQ. The CDR3 length is 13 residues. V shed 6 bases, J shed 4 bases, and the junction held 6 bases outside the gene matches. The CDR3 reads CASTRDRAYGYTF. CDR3 coding DNA: TGCGCCAGCACCCGAGACAGGGCCTATGGCTACACCTTC.